This T cell receptor beta chain was obtained from a study of T cells after somatic rescue of genetic block. The repertoire was sequenced with immunoSEQ multiplex PCR; TCRdb's copy has only in-frame clones and lacks some. This sample has 14,000 to 15,000 clones; 71% occur once, and the top ten carry 28%. This clone has a handful of counts. With 0 bases removed from V and 3 bases from J, the gap between germline ends came to 12 bases. This CDR3 has 15 amino acids. Germline V gene sequence: CDR1 SGHRS, CDR2 YFSETQ. The source material was peripheral blood mononuclear cells (PBMCs). This receptor was taken from a man aged 18-30 years. The gene calls are TRBV5-1 and TRBJ1-2; perhaps TRBD1 as D (6 bases). CDR3 in amino acids: CASSLDGQRHYGYTF. The CDR3 nucleotides read TGCGCCAGCAGCTTGGATGGACAGCGACACTATGGCTACACCTTC. The complete variable domain, with remaining parts taken from reference TRBV5-1 and TRBJ1-2, reads KAGVTQTPRYLIKTRGQQVTLSCSPISGHRSVSWYQQTPGQGLQFLFEYFSETQRNKGNFPGRFSGRQFSNSRSEMNVSTLELGDSALYLCASSLDGQRHYGYTFGSGTRLTVV.